These 18 T cell receptor beta chains originate from one sample sequenced in a study of T cell repertoires in cytomegalovirus infection. One entry per CDR3 protein results from TCRdb running MiXCR on the reads. Here the sample spans 450,000 to 650,000 distinct CDR3 sequences, 40% being singletons. The antigens these receptors bind are not known. This specimen consisted of cultured PBMCs, obtained from culture after CMV antigen stimulation. These receptors originate from a human donor in good health (CMV status not recorded). Some clones in this sample may be carry-over from other donors' samples.

A few counts support this clonotype. The CDR3 DNA is TGTGCCAGCAGCCACCTTAGACAGTCGGGCTACACCTTC. The encoded protein is CASSHLRQSGYTF. J is TRBJ1-2 and V is TRBV25-1; D is perhaps TRBD1 (5 bases). V lost 6 bases, J lost 8 bases, and 16 bases lay in between. The CDR3 length is 13 residues. Germline V gene data show CDR1 as MGHDK and CDR2 as SYGVNS.

The chain joins TRBV12-3 or TRBV12-4 to TRBJ2-6; D may be TRBD2 (6 bases). CDR3 length: 18 residues. V was cut by 2 bases and J by 0 bases, with 14 bases left in between. The CDR3 region is CASSLIRAGLSGANVLTF. The CDR3 nucleotides are TGTGCCAGCAGTTTAATCCGCGCGGGGCTCTCTGGGGCCAACGTCCTGACTTTC.

The sample holds a few counts of this clonotype. The rearrangement joins TRBV11-2 to TRBJ2-4; no clear D. Germline loops: CDR1 SGHAT, CDR2 FQNNGV. Trimming removed 0 bases from V and 0 bases from J, with 3 bases in between. The CDR3 consists of 14 residues. CDR3 bases: TGTGCCAGCAGCTTAGATATAGCCAAAAACATTCAGTACTTC. Protein: CASSLDIAKNIQYF. Variable domain in full (rest from reference TRBV11-2 and TRBJ2-4): EAGVAQSPRYKIIEKRQSVAFWCNPISGHATLYWYQQILGQGPKLLIQFQNNGVVDDSQLPKDRFSAERLKGVDSTLKIQPAKLEDSAVYLCASSLDIAKNIQYFGAGTRLSVL.

V gene TRBV10-3 combines with J gene TRBJ2-1; possibly TRBD2 for D (5 bases). The germline V and J ends were trimmed by 7 bases and 4 bases, with 11 bases remaining between them. The germline V gene has CDR1 ENHRY and CDR2 SYGVKD. The CDR3 contains 13 residues. CDR3 DNA sequence: TGTGCCATCACGGGCGGCGGGTACAATGAGCAGTTCTTC. Translated: CAITGGGYNEQFF.

This rearrangement joins TRBV28 to TRBJ2-7; TRBD1 matches at 11 bases. Looked up from germline, CDR1 is MDHEN and CDR2 is SYDVKM. The junction had 4 bases not matched to a gene; V was cut back by 7 bases and J by 5 bases. There are 13 residues in the CDR3. The CDR3 loop reads CASTGTGGDEQYF. CDR3 sequence (DNA): TGTGCCAGCACCGGGACAGGGGGTGACGAGCAGTACTTC. The entire variable domain, with the rest obtained from reference TRBV28 and TRBJ2-7, is as follows: DVKVTQSSRYLVKRTGEKVFLECVQDMDHENMFWYRQDPGLGLRLIYFSYDVKMKEKGDIPEGYSVSREKKERFSLILESASTNQTSMYLCASTGTGGDEQYFGPGTRLTVT.

Concerning this clonotype: At one boundary the junction diverges from the germline segment, which might be a read error. The J gene is TRBJ2-1, the V gene TRBV7-2, with unresolved D. The CDR3 length is 17 residues. Germline V lookup: CDR1 SGHTA, CDR2 FQGNSA. The DNA of the CDR3 is TGTGCCAGCAGCTTCCAAATACCCTGGACGGATTACACTGAGCAGTTCTTC. Its protein product is CASSFQIPWTDYTEQFF.

This clonotype was picked up a small number of times. The V and J genes are TRBV7-6 and TRBJ1-1, with a weak D call TRBD1 (6 bases). This CDR3 is 18 amino acids long. Germline lookup yields CDR1 SGHVS and CDR2 FNYEAQ. V was shortened by 4 bases and J by 0 bases, with 21 bases between the two germline ends. Written as DNA, the CDR3 is TGTGCCAGCAGCTCAATCACAGGGACCAGGGTTTTGAACACTGAAGCTTTCTTT. Amino acid sequence: CASSSITGTRVLNTEAFF.

The chain carries TRBV4-3 and TRBJ1-1; perhaps TRBD1 as D (5 bases). The CDR3 runs to 16 residues. Germline lookup yields CDR1 LGHNA and CDR2 YSLEER. The V and J ends lost 1 base and 4 bases respectively, with 16 bases between them. Written as DNA, the CDR3 is TGCGCCAGCAGCCAAGGAGGGATAGGGGCGGGCACTGAAGCTTTCTTT. It specifies CASSQGGIGAGTEAFF.

The gene calls are TRBV7-4 and TRBJ2-7, with D perhaps TRBD2 (6 bases). The germline CDR1 and CDR2 sequences are SGHVT and SQSDAQ. V lost 3 bases and J 2 bases, leaving 11 bases between the germline ends. The CDR3 is 14 amino acids. As DNA, the CDR3 is TGTGCCAGCAGCTTCCCCGGGAGCCCCTACGAGCAGTACTTC. It yields the protein CASSFPGSPYEQYF.

The chain couples TRBV19 to TRBJ2-7; D possibly corresponds to TRBD2 (6 bases). Germline V lookup: CDR1 LNHDA, CDR2 SQIVND (reference sequence). V was pared by 9 bases and J by 3 bases, with 15 bases between. CDR3 size: 13 residues. CDR3 coding DNA: TGTGCCAGGCCGCCAGGGAGGTACTACGAGCAGTACTTC. It yields the protein CARPPGRYYEQYF.

V gene TRBV28 combines with J gene TRBJ1-2; tentatively, D is TRBD1 (6 bases). Trimming took 3 bases from V and 7 from J, leaving 18 bases between them. Germline V gives CDR1 MDHEN, CDR2 SYDVKM. The CDR3 is made up of 15 amino acids. This CDR3 reads CASSLPRPGDGGYTF. The DNA of the CDR3 is TGTGCCAGCAGTTTGCCCCGGCCAGGGGATGGTGGCTACACCTTC.

Many counts were recorded for this clonotype. V gene TRBV7-2 combines with J gene TRBJ2-5; D not certain. Germline assignment: CDR1 SGHTA and CDR2 FQGNSA. The CDR3 runs to 12 residues. Trimming took off 5 bases at V and 5 bases at J, with 9 bases between the two ends. The CDR3: CASSRNKETQYF. The CDR3 DNA is TGTGCCAGCAGCCGGAACAAGGAGACCCAGTACTTC. Full variable domain (rest looked up from reference TRBV7-2 and TRBJ2-5): GAGVSQSPSNKVTEKGKDVELRCDPISGHTALYWYRQSLGQGLEFLIYFQGNSAPDKSGLPSDRFSAERTGGSVSTLTIQRTQQEDSAVYLCASSRNKETQYFGPGTRLLVL.

This clonotype has only a few counts. This chain connects TRBV7-8 to TRBJ2-1, with D possibly called TRBD1 or TRBD2 (5 bases each). This CDR3 is built from 15 residues. The germline CDR1 and CDR2 sequences are SGHVS and FQNEAQ. Trimming left V 3 bases short and J 6 bases short, with 15 bases between. The CDR3 here is CASSLGQGPLNEQFF. The DNA for the CDR3 is TGTGCCAGCAGCTTGGGGCAGGGACCACTCAATGAGCAGTTCTTC.

The rearrangement uses TRBV20-1 and TRBJ2-1; a possible D gene is TRBD2 (6 bases). Germline values: CDR1 DFQATT, CDR2 SNEGSKA (reference sequence). The CDR3 totals 15 residues. V lost 2 bases and J lost 6, with 17 bases in between. The CDR3 spells CSARRAGRNVNEQFF. As DNA, the CDR3 is TGCAGTGCTAGAAGGGCGGGACGGAATGTCAATGAGCAGTTCTTC.

This clonotype was observed a few times. The genes are TRBV11-2 and TRBJ2-5; 8 bases agree with TRBD2. Germline V gene data show CDR1 as SGHAT and CDR2 as FQNNGV. CDR3 length: 16 amino acids. Losses at the gene ends were 4 bases for V and 7 bases for J; bases not matched to a gene: 14. The CDR3 here is CASSSPGLVFGGTQYF. The CDR3 nucleotides read TGTGCCAGCAGCTCACCGGGACTAGTTTTCGGTGGGACCCAGTACTTC.

The chain joins TRBV7-2 to TRBJ2-5, with D tentatively TRBD1 or TRBD2 (5 bases each). This CDR3 has 14 residues. The germline V gene encodes CDR1 SGHTA and CDR2 FQGNSA. Trimming removed 8 bases from V and 10 bases from J, with 23 bases in between. DNA for the CDR3: TGTGCCAGCGAAATAGGACTGGGACCCTCGCGCCAGTACTTC. Translated: CASEIGLGPSRQYF.

For this clonotype: This CDR3 fails to terminate in the conserved phenylalanine or tryptophan, so it likely reflects a read error. Because the CDR3's place on the DNA is in doubt, the DNA is left out and the CDR3 is given as listed by TCRdb. CDR3 sequence reads: CASTLVGTGGIYL. V is TRBV28 and J is TRBJ1-1; the DNA was not used to check the table's D call, TRBD1. With termini counted, the CDR3 has 13 amino acids. Per germline, CDR1 MDHEN and CDR2 SYDVKM.

V and J are TRBV3-1 and TRBJ1-4; D is uncertain. The CDR3 spans 14 residues. Trimming removed 1 base at V and 3 bases at J, with 6 bases between. Germline CDR1 reads LGHDT; CDR2 reads YNNKEL (reference sequence). CDR3 nucleotide sequence: TGTGCCAGCAGCCAAGTTGCGGCTAATGAAAAACTGTTTTTT. Its translation is CASSQVAANEKLFF. The full variable domain, in which reference TRBV3-1 and TRBJ1-4 provide the parts outside the CDR3, is DTAVSQTPKYLVTQMGNDKSIKCEQNLGHDTMYWYKQDSKKFLKIMFSYNNKELIINETVPNRFSPKSPDKAHLNLHINSLELGDSAVYFCASSQVAANEKLFFGSGTQLSVL.